The TCR beta chain described here comes from a study of Graves' ophthalmopathy and Graves' hyperthyroidism. Amplifying from RNA transcripts, the study obtained TCR beta CDR3 regions. HTBI primers were used in a first-round RT-PCR, which preceded a second-round multiplex PCR. TCRdb re-analysed the multiplex PCR reads in MiXCR, keeping a single row per CDR3 protein. The repertoire has around 600,000 distinct CDR3 sequences, over 40% of them found once; the top ten carry over 2.5%. This clonotype was counted only a few times. The CDR3 sequence is 15 residues long. Germline CDR1 and CDR2: SGHNT and YYREEE (reference sequence). V was clipped by 2 bases and J by 9 bases; unmatched bases: 13.

The sequence came from an adult man with Graves' ophthalmopathy. Source material: peripheral blood. The rearrangement links TRBV5-4 to TRBJ1-1; 7 bases agree with TRBD1. CDR3 region: CASSLDRQGGTKAFF. The CDR3 DNA reads as TGTGCCAGCAGCTTAGATAGACAGGGAGGAACTAAAGCTTTCTTT. Drawing the rest from reference TRBV5-4 and TRBJ1-1, the complete variable domain is ETGVTQSPTHLIKTRGQQVTLRCSSQSGHNTVSWYQQALGQGPQFIFQYYREEENGRGNFPPRFSGLQFPNYSSELNVNALELDDSALYLCASSLDRQGGTKAFFGQGTRLTVV.